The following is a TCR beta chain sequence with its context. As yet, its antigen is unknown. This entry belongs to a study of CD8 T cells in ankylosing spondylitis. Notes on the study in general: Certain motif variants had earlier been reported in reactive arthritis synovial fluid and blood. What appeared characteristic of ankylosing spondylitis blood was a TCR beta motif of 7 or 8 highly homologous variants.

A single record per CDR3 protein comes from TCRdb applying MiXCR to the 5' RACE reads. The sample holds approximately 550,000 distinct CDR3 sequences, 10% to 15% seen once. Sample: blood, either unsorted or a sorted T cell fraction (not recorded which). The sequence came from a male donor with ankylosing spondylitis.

CDR3 sequence (DNA): TGTGCCACCAGCAGAGATCTCAGCACAGATACGCAGTATTTT. Its protein is CATSRDLSTDTQYF. The chain has TRBV15 and TRBJ2-3; D gene uncertain. This CDR3 has 14 residues. Germline values: CDR1 LNHNV, CDR2 YYDKDF (reference sequence). Deletions cut 0 bases from V and 0 bases from J, with 4 bases between.